A single sample is the source of the 20 T cell receptor beta chains below, sequenced in a study of T cell repertoires in ileal Crohn's disease. Here immunoSEQ multiplex PCR was the method, and the copy in TCRdb shows in-frame clones only, minus some. Here the sample spans tens of thousands of clones, about 81% being singletons. The specimen sequenced was ileal tissue. The receptors come from an adult with Crohn's disease.

The rearrangement links TRBV19 to TRBJ1-1; 12 positions agree with TRBD1. In germline, CDR1 is LNHDA, CDR2 SQIVND (reference sequence). J lost 3 bases, V lost 7 bases, and 21 bases had no gene match. The CDR3 is made up of 20 amino acids. This chain's CDR3 is CASKDDFGTGGLLGDTEAFF. CDR3 bases: TGTGCCAGTAAGGATGACTTCGGGACAGGGGGCCTACTTGGGGACACTGAAGCTTTCTTT.

The rearrangement links TRBV10-3 to TRBJ1-2; 8 nucleotides line up with TRBD1. The V and J ends lost 3 bases and 7 bases, in that order; junction bases with no gene match: 4. The germline CDR1 and CDR2 sequences are ENHRY and SYGVKD. This CDR3 has 13 amino acids. The CDR3 nucleotides read TGTGCCATCAGTGAAAGACAGGGGAGTGGCTACACCTTC. Amino acids: CAISERQGSGYTF.

The chain recombines TRBV7-9 with TRBJ1-2; 9 bases map to TRBD1. V shed 1 base, J shed 2 bases, and the junction held 8 bases outside the gene matches. The CDR3 runs to 17 residues. CDR1 and CDR2 (germline): SEHNR, FQNEAQ (reference sequence). CDR3 in amino acids: CASSLGNRGHINYGYTF. CDR3 nucleotide sequence: TGTGCCAGCAGCTTAGGGAACAGGGGGCACATAAACTATGGCTACACCTTC.

This chain connects TRBV21-1 to TRBJ2-7; the table's D call, TRBD1, has no DNA check behind it. TRBV21-1 represents a pseudogene. The length of the CDR3 is 16 residues. CDR3 nucleotide sequence: TGTGCCAGCAGCAAATTGGACAGGTCCAGCTCCTACGAGCAGTACTTC. This gives the protein CASSKLDRSSSYEQYF.

The CDR3 nucleotides are TGTGCCAGCAGCGGCCGGGACAGAATTTACAATGAGCAGTTCTTC. Translating gives CASSGRDRIYNEQFF. The chain employs TRBV9 and TRBJ2-1; 7 positions agree with TRBD1. J was trimmed by 4 bases and V by 3 bases; bases with no gene match: 7. The CDR3 consists of 15 residues. Germline CDR1 SGDLS, CDR2 YYNGEE.

V is TRBV4-3 and J is TRBJ1-1; TRBD1 might be the D (5 bases). The ends were cut back, 0 bases at V and 1 base at J, with 24 bases in the middle. This CDR3 has 20 residues. From germline, CDR1 is LGHNA and CDR2 YSLEER. CDR3 protein: CASSQDPGWVGLPQNTEAFF. In nucleotides, the CDR3 is TGCGCCAGCAGCCAAGATCCAGGGTGGGTGGGTCTTCCACAGAACACTGAAGCTTTCTTT.

The chain recombines TRBV6-4 with TRBJ1-6; 9 nucleotides match TRBD1. The V and J ends lost 3 bases and 7 bases, in that order; junction bases with no gene match: 10. Germline loops: CDR1 MRHNA, CDR2 SNTAGT. CDR3 length: 17 amino acids. The CDR3 DNA reads TGTGCCAGCAGTGATTCCGGTCGACAGGGGGAAAATTCACCCCTCCACTTT. Its protein product is CASSDSGRQGENSPLHF.

V and J are TRBV23-1 and TRBJ1-5; unclear D gene. TRBV23-1 is designated an ORF whose function remains uncertain. The CDR3 is made up of 16 amino acids. V lost 10 bases and J lost 0, with 19 bases in between. In nucleotides, the CDR3 is TGCGCCATCACAAGGGAGGGCAGTAGTAGCAATCAGCCCCAGCATTTT. Protein product: CAITREGSSSNQPQHF.

V is TRBV7-2 and J is TRBJ2-7; maybe TRBD2 (6 bases). The CDR3 extends over 15 amino acids. Germline loops: CDR1 SGHTA, CDR2 FQGNSA. Between the trimmed V and J ends, which lost 1 base and 3 bases, there was a span of 13 bases. The CDR3 DNA reads as TGTGCCAGCAGCTTAGGGGGGACTGACGTCTACGAGCAGTACTTC. Encoded protein: CASSLGGTDVYEQYF. The entire variable domain, with the rest obtained from reference TRBV7-2 and TRBJ2-7, is as follows: GAGVSQSPSNKVTEKGKDVELRCDPISGHTALYWYRQSLGQGLEFLIYFQGNSAPDKSGLPSDRFSAERTGGSVSTLTIQRTQQEDSAVYLCASSLGGTDVYEQYFGPGTRLTVT.

V gene TRBV7-8 combines with J gene TRBJ1-1, with a weak D call TRBD1 (5 bases). Germline V gives CDR1 SGHVS, CDR2 FQNEAQ. The CDR3 is made up of 12 amino acids. Trimming cost V 7 bases and J 8 bases, with 14 bases left between them. The CDR3 DNA is TGTGCCAGCACGTCTTATAGGGGAGAAGCTTTCTTT. Residues: CASTSYRGEAFF.

The chain couples TRBV18 to TRBJ1-3, with D perhaps matching TRBD1 (5 bases). Germline CDR1 is KGHSH and CDR2 is LQKENI. V was cut by 3 bases and J by 3 bases, with 9 bases left in between. CDR3 length: 14 residues. The CDR3 protein is CASSPTANGNTIYF. CDR3 nucleotide sequence: TGTGCCAGCTCACCGACAGCTAATGGAAACACCATATATTTT. Using reference TRBV18 and TRBJ1-3 for the parts outside the CDR3, the full variable domain is NAGVMQNPRHLVRRRGQEARLRCSPMKGHSHVYWYRQLPEEGLKFMVYLQKENIIDESGMPKERFSAEFPKEGPSILRIQQVVRGDSAAYFCASSPTANGNTIYFGEGSWLTVV.

The gene calls are TRBV19 and TRBJ1-3, with 8 bases that match TRBD1. The trim removed 5 bases at V and 2 bases at J, leaving 5 bases unmatched. The CDR3 totals 15 residues. Germline CDR1 and CDR2: LNHDA and SQIVND (reference sequence). The CDR3 sequence: CASSPQDRAGNTIYF. CDR3 in DNA: TGTGCCAGTAGTCCCCAGGACAGGGCTGGAAACACCATATATTTT. The full variable domain, its missing parts supplied by reference TRBV19 and TRBJ1-3, is DGGITQSPKYLFRKEGQNVTLSCEQNLNHDAMYWYRQDPGQGLRLIYYSQIVNDFQKGDIAEGYSVSREKKESFPLTVTSAQKNPTAFYLCASSPQDRAGNTIYFGEGSWLTVV.

The chain has TRBV9 and TRBJ1-2; TRBD1 is a possible D gene (5 bases). The germline V gene encodes CDR1 SGDLS and CDR2 YYNGEE. Trimming took 3 bases from V and 4 from J, leaving 19 bases between them. The CDR3 is 16 residues long. CDR3: CASSGSYRTLAYGYTF. CDR3 sequence (DNA): TGTGCCAGCAGCGGATCATACAGGACCCTCGCCTATGGCTACACCTTC.

V and J are TRBV6-5 and TRBJ1-2, with a weak D call TRBD1 (6 bases). The V end lost 7 bases, the J end lost 7 bases, and 13 bases lay between the germline ends. Per germline, CDR1 MNHEY and CDR2 SVGAGI. The CDR3 is 12 residues long. The CDR3 region has the DNA TGTGCCAGCACCACGGGGGGCGCTGGCTACACCTTC. Its protein is CASTTGGAGYTF.

This chain uses TRBV2 with TRBJ2-5; D is possibly TRBD2 (5 bases). Germline CDR1 SNHLY, CDR2 FYNNEI. This CDR3 region has 14 residues. The V end lost 5 bases, the J end lost 2 bases, and 12 bases lay between the germline ends. The CDR3 region has the DNA TGTGCCAGCAGTTTATCGGGGTTACAAGAGACCCAGTACTTC. Translation: CASSLSGLQETQYF.

V usage is TRBV2 and J usage is TRBJ2-3; D not certain. The CDR3 runs to 11 residues. Trimming removed 7 bases from V and 3 bases from J, with 5 bases in between. Germline values: CDR1 SNHLY, CDR2 FYNNEI. The CDR3 DNA is TGTGCCAGCACTCGGACAGATACGCAGTATTTT. Protein sequence: CASTRTDTQYF.

This clone was picked up one time. The chain is built from TRBV18 and TRBJ1-2, with 10 bases fitting TRBD1. The CDR3 runs to 13 residues. V trimming: 2 bases; J trimming: 8 bases; junction bases outside the gene matches: 2. The germline V gene encodes CDR1 KGHSH and CDR2 LQKENI. The CDR3 nucleotides are TGTGCCAGCTCACCAGACAGGGGGCGAGGCTACACCTTC. This gives the protein CASSPDRGRGYTF.

The chain employs TRBV4-3 and TRBJ2-1, with TRBD1 matching 8 bases. CDR1 LGHNA and CDR2 YSLEER come from the germline V gene. After removal of 0 bases from V and 8 bases from J, the junction contained 9 bases not matched to a gene. This CDR3 is built from 16 residues. Here the CDR3 reads CASSQDLTGEFHEQFF. CDR3 bases: TGCGCCAGCAGCCAAGACCTGACAGGGGAGTTTCATGAGCAGTTCTTC.

The chain carries TRBV10-3 and TRBJ2-5; D possibly corresponds to TRBD2 (6 bases). The CDR3 loop spans 13 amino acids. Trimming cost V 4 bases and J 5 bases, with 11 bases left between them. CDR1 ENHRY and CDR2 SYGVKD come from the germline V gene. CDR3 in amino acids: CAISVAGLETQYF. The CDR3 coding sequence is TGTGCCATCAGTGTTGCGGGATTGGAGACCCAGTACTTC.

V is TRBV5-4 and J is TRBJ1-1; D gene uncertain. The CDR3 extends over 13 amino acids. CDR1 and CDR2 (germline): SGHNT, YYREEE (reference sequence). Deletions cut 5 bases from V and 1 base from J, with 9 bases between. CDR3 loop: CASRSTENTEAFF. Written as DNA, the CDR3 is TGTGCCAGCAGATCGACTGAGAACACTGAAGCTTTCTTT.